One sample yielded the 18 T cell receptor beta chains listed below, sequenced in a study of response to subunit inactivated influenza vaccine (dated by TCRdb to 2016 to 2018). Libraries came from RT-PCR. Sequencing took place on an Illumina HiSeq 2500. TCRdb passed the public sequencing reads through fastp at Q25 and MiXCR, retaining productive beta sequences. Each entry is one CDR3 protein sequence, shown with its most common DNA and genes. The sample table shows about 650,000 distinct CDR3 sequences, and 15% to 19% are seen once. The biggest ten clones account for more than 9% of the sample. Sample: PBMCs from blood, taken about 11 days after vaccination. These receptors were obtained from a man between 45 and 60 years old who received an inactivated influenza vaccine. Donor details come from another sample of the same person, matched by shared clones.

The V gene is TRBV6-5, the J gene TRBJ2-2, with 8 positions matching TRBD2. The junction had 4 bases not matched to a gene; V was cut back by 0 bases and J by 7 bases. The V gene's germline CDR1 is MNHEY and CDR2 SVGAGI. CDR3 size: 15 residues. CDR3 in DNA: TGTGCCAGCAGTTACTCGAGTCGGGGGGGCGGGGAGCTGTTTTTT. Translated: CASSYSSRGGGELFF.

The chain recombines TRBV27 with TRBJ1-2; D call uncertain. The V end lost 6 bases, the J end lost 2 bases, and 10 bases lay between the germline ends. The germline gives CDR1 MNHEY, CDR2 SMNVEV (reference sequence). The CDR3 runs 13 residues. The chain's CDR3 is CASSVGRNYGYTF. The CDR3, as DNA: TGTGCCAGCAGCGTCGGGAGAAACTATGGCTACACCTTC.

This clonotype was seen a single time. The rearrangement joins TRBV2 to TRBJ2-7; TRBD2 aligns across 12 bases. CDR3 length equals 14 residues. Germline V CDR1 and CDR2: SNHLY, FYNNEI. Germline trimming cut 4 bases from V and 3 bases from J; bases unmatched to any gene: 1. CDR3 bases: TGTGCCAGCAGTGGGACTAGCGGGGACTACGAGCAGTACTTC. Encoded protein: CASSGTSGDYEQYF.

This clonotype was seen more than once but under ten times. J is TRBJ2-1 and V is TRBV6-5, with 12 bases identical to TRBD2. V dropped 5 bases and J dropped 8; count of bases not matched to a gene: 13. Germline CDR1 reads MNHEY; CDR2 reads SVGAGI. CDR3 length: 17 amino acids. The CDR3 bases are TGTGCCAGCAGTACTCATCGGCTAGCGGGGGGGCCTGATGAGCAGTTCTTC. This gives the protein CASSTHRLAGGPDEQFF.

The chain joins TRBV7-8 to TRBJ1-6; D is possibly TRBD1 (6 bases). The CDR3 totals 19 residues. Trimming removed 3 bases at V and 0 bases at J, with 18 bases between. Per germline, CDR1 SGHVS and CDR2 FQNEAQ. CDR3 in DNA: TGTGCCAGCAGCTTCTTCGAACAGGGATCGAGCTCCTATAATTCACCCCTCCACTTT. Its protein is CASSFFEQGSSSYNSPLHF.

This clonotype was counted a few times. V is TRBV5-6 and J is TRBJ2-5, with 9 bases lining up with TRBD1. V trimming: 5 bases; J trimming: 9 bases; junction bases outside the gene matches: 11. Looked up from germline, CDR1 is SGHDT and CDR2 is YYEEEE. The CDR3 length is 14 residues. The CDR3 DNA is TGTGCCAGCAGTTCGGGGACAGGGATTATGGCCCAGTACTTC. Amino acid sequence: CASSSGTGIMAQYF.

The chain links TRBV20-1 to TRBJ2-5; the match to TRBD1 covers 8 bases. The CDR3 is 13 amino acids. Per the germline V gene, CDR1 is DFQATT and CDR2 is SNEGSKA (reference sequence). Trimming at V came to 2 bases and at J to 3 bases, leaving 2 bases not matched to a gene. The CDR3 coding sequence is TGCAGTGCTAGAAGGACAGGGAAAGAGACCCAGTACTTC. Translating gives CSARRTGKETQYF.

The chain employs TRBV15 and TRBJ2-2; unclear D gene. The ends were cut back, 3 bases at V and 2 bases at J, with 7 bases in the middle. Per the germline V gene, CDR1 is LNHNV and CDR2 is YYDKDF (reference sequence). The CDR3 is 14 amino acids. The CDR3 DNA is TGTGCCACCAGCAGGACCCCTAACACCGGGGAGCTGTTTTTT. Translating it yields CATSRTPNTGELFF.

This clonotype was found a few times. The chain couples TRBV11-1 to TRBJ2-7, with a tentative D call TRBD2 (5 bases). The CDR3 has 13 amino acids. The V end lost 2 bases, the J end lost 7 bases, and 12 bases lay between the germline ends. Germline CDR1 is SGHAT and CDR2 is FQDESV (reference sequence). This CDR3 reads CASSLTGYGEQYF. CDR3 coding DNA: TGTGCCAGCAGCTTAACGGGATACGGGGAGCAGTACTTC.

In its sample, this clonotype was seen a few times. The rearrangement uses TRBV7-2 and TRBJ2-5, with D unresolved. The V and J ends lost 0 bases and 5 bases respectively, with 7 bases between them. CDR3 size: 13 residues. Germline V gives CDR1 SGHTA, CDR2 FQGNSA. CDR3 sequence: CASSLAQTETQYF. The CDR3 DNA follows: TGTGCCAGCAGCTTAGCGCAGACCGAGACCCAGTACTTC. Using reference TRBV7-2 and TRBJ2-5 for the parts outside the CDR3, the full variable domain is GAGVSQSPSNKVTEKGKDVELRCDPISGHTALYWYRQSLGQGLEFLIYFQGNSAPDKSGLPSDRFSAERTGGSVSTLTIQRTQQEDSAVYLCASSLAQTETQYFGPGTRLLVL.

This clonotype was counted a few times. The V and J genes are TRBV6-2 or TRBV6-3 and TRBJ2-2; TRBD2 matches at 8 bases. Per germline, CDR1 MNHEY and CDR2 SVGEGT. The CDR3 is 18 residues long. V was clipped by 6 bases and J by 1 base; unmatched bases: 13. The DNA for the CDR3 is TGTGCCAGCAGCTTTACTCTCGGACTAGCTAGGAACACCGGGGAGCTGTTTTTT. Amino acids: CASSFTLGLARNTGELFF.

The chain links TRBV11-2 to TRBJ2-1, with unresolved D. V lost 0 bases to trimming and J lost 5 bases, with 8 bases between them. The CDR3 spans 14 residues. Germline values: CDR1 SGHAT, CDR2 FQNNGV. CDR3 bases: TGTGCCAGCAGCTTAGATGCCCTAAACAATGAGCAGTTCTTC. Protein sequence: CASSLDALNNEQFF.

The sample holds a few counts of this clonotype. The CDR3 loop is CASSPILVGDGGSRSYNEQFF. The CDR3 DNA follows: TGTGCCAGCAGCCCCATCCTAGTGGGGGACGGGGGATCTCGCTCCTACAATGAGCAGTTCTTC. The J gene is TRBJ2-1, the V gene TRBV21-1; TRBD1 is taken as the D call from the table, unchecked against the DNA. TRBV21-1 is reported as a pseudogene. The CDR3 length is 21 residues.

J is TRBJ2-3 and V is TRBV27; D gene uncertain. The CDR3 runs 14 residues. Deletions cut 5 bases from V and 2 bases from J, with 11 bases between. Germline V gene lookup returns CDR1 MNHEY and CDR2 SMNVEV (reference sequence). CDR3 DNA sequence: TGTGCCAGCAGTGTGAAACGGCCCACAGATACGCAGTATTTT. Translated: CASSVKRPTDTQYF.

This clonotype has more than one count but fewer than ten. The J gene is TRBJ2-4, the V gene TRBV7-2, with 7 bases identical to TRBD1. Germline CDR1 reads SGHTA; CDR2 reads FQGNSA. The V gene end was trimmed by 2 bases and the J gene end by 15 bases; junction bases not matched to a gene: 10. CDR3 length equals 13 residues. The CDR3 DNA follows: TGTGCCAGCAGCTTATACCGGGACAGTCGGGTGTACTTC. Amino acids: CASSLYRDSRVYF.

This clonotype showed up many times. The chain links TRBV10-2 to TRBJ1-2; 8 nucleotides agree with TRBD1. The germline CDR1 and CDR2 sequences are WSHSY and SAAADI. The CDR3 is 12 amino acids. Unmatched junction bases numbered 1, after V lost 4 bases and J lost 6 bases. The CDR3 sequence is CASSVTGDGYTF. CDR3 in DNA: TGCGCCAGCAGTGTGACAGGGGATGGCTACACCTTC.

Turning to this clonotype: A single base separates this from a much larger clone, so it may be a read error. The CDR3 DNA sequence: TGCGGCGTTGGTCTAGCGGGAAGGCAAGAGACCCAGTACTTC. This gives the protein CGVGLAGRQETQYF. The rearrangement uses TRBV29-1 and TRBJ2-5; TRBD2 aligns across 9 bases. Germline lookup yields CDR1 SQVTM and CDR2 ANQGSEA. The CDR3 totals 14 residues. Looking up the rest from reference TRBV29-1 and TRBJ2-5 gives the full variable domain: SAVISQKPSRDICQRGTSLTIQCQVDSQVTMMFWYRQQPGQSLTLIATANQGSEATYESGFVIDKFPISRPNLTFSTLTVSNMSPEDSSIYLCGVGLAGRQETQYFGPGTRLLVL.

This clonotype showed up just a few times. The rearrangement uses TRBV2 and TRBJ2-3; TRBD1 agrees at 8 bases. The germline gives CDR1 SNHLY, CDR2 FYNNEI. Unmatched junction bases numbered 13, after V lost 6 bases and J lost 8 bases. The CDR3 extends over 15 amino acids. For the CDR3, the DNA is TGTGCCAGCAGCAAGGGACAGGCGGTGGGGGGTACGCAGTATTTT. It codes for CASSKGQAVGGTQYF.